The next 15 T cell receptor beta chains were all read from a single sample in a study of blood T cell repertoires in COVID-19. Generated by immunoSEQ multiplex PCR, the TCRdb table keeps only in-frame clones and is missing some. The sample contains approximately 280,000 clones, about 89% of which appear only once. The sample comprised peripheral blood. The receptors shown here come from an older woman with acute or convalescent COVID-19.

V usage is TRBV7-9 and J usage is TRBJ1-6, with 9 positions matching TRBD1. The junction had 8 bases not matched to a gene; V was cut back by 4 bases and J by 10 bases. Germline CDR1 SEHNR, CDR2 FQNEAQ (reference sequence). The CDR3 is made up of 15 amino acids. Here the CDR3 DNA reads TGTGCCAGCAGCTACTCCGGGACAGGGCAATCACCCCTCCACTTT. Translated, it gives CASSYSGTGQSPLHF.

The gene calls are TRBV27 and TRBJ2-1, with 10 nucleotides matching TRBD1. Germline values: CDR1 MNHEY, CDR2 SMNVEV (reference sequence). CDR3 length: 16 amino acids. Unmatched junction bases numbered 13, after V lost 7 bases and J lost 7 bases. The CDR3 bases are TGTGCCAGCACCTTTAGGCGGGACAGGGGAAGAAATGAGCAGTTCTTC. The encoded protein is CASTFRRDRGRNEQFF.

This chain joins TRBV6-5 and TRBJ1-6, with 7 bases lining up with TRBD1. CDR3 length: 15 amino acids. With V trimmed by 4 bases and J by 8 bases, 8 bases remained unmatched. From germline, CDR1 is MNHEY and CDR2 SVGAGI. The CDR3: CASSLKTGVDSPLHF. The CDR3 DNA is TGTGCCAGCAGTTTGAAAACAGGGGTGGATTCACCCCTCCACTTT.

In the case of this clone: One junction end disagrees with the germline gene, perhaps due to a read error. The rearrangement links TRBV9 to TRBJ2-1; no reliable D call. The germline V gene has CDR1 SGDLS and CDR2 YYNGEE. The CDR3 is made up of 10 amino acids. CDR3 sequence: CAGRRGEQFF. CDR3 in DNA: TGTGCCGGCAGGAGAGGCGAGCAGTTCTTC.

The rearrangement uses TRBV7-2 and TRBJ2-5; 15 bases fit TRBD2. Germline trimming cut 2 bases from V and 5 bases from J; bases unmatched to any gene: 6. Germline lookup yields CDR1 SGHTA and CDR2 FQGNSA. This CDR3 spans 17 amino acids. CDR3 DNA: TGTGCCAGCAGCTTAAAGGGACTAGCGGGGGGCAGGGAGACCCAGTACTTC. This translates into CASSLKGLAGGRETQYF.

V and J are TRBV12-5 and TRBJ2-1; 7 bases fit TRBD1. CDR1 LGHNT and CDR2 FRNRAP come from the germline V gene. The ends lost 0 bases at V and 8 bases at J; junction bases unmatched: 7. The CDR3 totals 15 residues. CDR3: CASGLVAPDRDEQFF. Here the CDR3 DNA reads TGTGCTAGTGGTTTGGTAGCCCCAGACAGGGATGAGCAGTTCTTC.

This clone was detected once. J is TRBJ2-5 and V is TRBV10-3; a weak D match, TRBD2 (6 bases). The CDR3 extends over 15 amino acids. Trimming cost V 2 bases and J 4 bases, with 14 bases left between them. Germline values: CDR1 ENHRY, CDR2 SYGVKD. CDR3 sequence: CAISEGASDPETQYF. Here the CDR3 DNA reads TGTGCCATCAGTGAGGGGGCTAGCGATCCAGAGACCCAGTACTTC.

The V call is TRBV29-1, the J call TRBJ2-2; 7 bases are a match to TRBD1. The V gene end was trimmed by 3 bases and the J gene end by 4 bases; junction bases not matched to a gene: 5. Germline V gene data show CDR1 as SQVTM and CDR2 as ANQGSEA. The CDR3 is 14 residues long. The CDR3, as DNA: TGCAGCGTTGAGACAGGGCAAACCACCGGGGAGCTGTTTTTT. It encodes CSVETGQTTGELFF.

The chain uses TRBV18 and TRBJ2-1; 8 bases line up with TRBD2. There are 17 residues in the CDR3. Trimming at V came to 0 bases and at J to 4 bases, leaving 8 bases not matched to a gene. Germline assignment: CDR1 KGHSH and CDR2 LQKENI. CDR3: CASSPPSTSGTYNEQFF. In DNA, the CDR3 is TGTGCCAGCTCACCACCGTCCACTAGCGGCACTTACAATGAGCAGTTCTTC.

The chain uses TRBV11-2 and TRBJ1-5, with a tentative D call TRBD1 (6 bases). Trimming stripped 6 bases from V and 1 base from J, with 22 bases between. Germline V gene lookup returns CDR1 SGHAT and CDR2 FQNNGV. The CDR3 is made up of 18 amino acids. The CDR3 region has the DNA TGTGCCAGCAGAGTAGTGGGGACAACAAAGCCGAGCAATCAGCCCCAGCATTTT. It specifies CASRVVGTTKPSNQPQHF.

This clone was recorded once. This chain uses TRBV27 with TRBJ1-2; D is unresolved. The germline gives CDR1 MNHEY, CDR2 SMNVEV (reference sequence). CDR3 length: 13 residues. V lost 3 bases, J lost 7 bases, and 12 bases lay in between. CDR3 loop: CASSLGRGGGYTF. Here the CDR3 DNA reads TGTGCCAGCAGTTTGGGTCGAGGCGGTGGCTACACCTTC.

J is TRBJ2-7 and V is TRBV10-3; the match to TRBD1 covers 11 bases. Germline-derived CDR1 and CDR2 are ENHRY and SYGVKD. The CDR3 spans 14 residues. V was clipped by 5 bases and J by 2 bases; unmatched bases: 2. CDR3 coding DNA: TGTGCCATCAGTCCGGGACAGGGGGCCTACGAGCAGTACTTC. Amino acids: CAISPGQGAYEQYF.

The CDR3 spells CASRSLSGVPRQYF. DNA for the CDR3: TGTGCCAGCAGGTCACTTTCAGGCGTCCCGAGGCAGTACTTC. This chain uses TRBV28 with TRBJ2-7; no clear D gene. The germline V and J ends were trimmed by 6 bases and 9 bases, with 21 bases remaining between them. The CDR3 loop spans 14 amino acids. Germline V gene sequence: CDR1 MDHEN, CDR2 SYDVKM.

This chain joins TRBV28 and TRBJ2-7; TRBD1 agrees at 9 bases. Germline V gene data show CDR1 as MDHEN and CDR2 as SYDVKM. After removal of 8 bases from V and 1 base from J, the junction contained 12 bases not matched to a gene. The CDR3 has 16 residues. The CDR3 nucleotides read TGTGCCAGCTCTAATACGGGACAGGGAGTTTCCTACGAGCAGTACTTC. Protein sequence: CASSNTGQGVSYEQYF.

The chain carries TRBV7-2 and TRBJ1-1, with 11 nucleotides matching TRBD1. V dropped 4 bases and J dropped 3; count of bases not matched to a gene: 10. This CDR3 comprises 17 residues. Per germline, CDR1 SGHTA and CDR2 FQGNSA. This chain's CDR3 is CASSSWTGGLLDTEAFF. The CDR3 DNA sequence: TGTGCCAGCAGCTCCTGGACAGGGGGCTTATTGGACACTGAAGCTTTCTTT.